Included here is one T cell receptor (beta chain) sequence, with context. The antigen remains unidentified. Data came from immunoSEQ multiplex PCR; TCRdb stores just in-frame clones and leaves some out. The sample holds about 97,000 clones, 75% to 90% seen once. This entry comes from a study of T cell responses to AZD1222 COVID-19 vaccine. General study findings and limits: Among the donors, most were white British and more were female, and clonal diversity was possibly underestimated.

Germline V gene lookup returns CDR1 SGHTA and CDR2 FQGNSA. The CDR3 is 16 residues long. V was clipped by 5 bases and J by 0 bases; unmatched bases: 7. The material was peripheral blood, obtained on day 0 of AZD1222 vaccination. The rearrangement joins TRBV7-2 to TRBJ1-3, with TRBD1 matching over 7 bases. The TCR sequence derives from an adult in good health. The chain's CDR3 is CASSPQGVVSGNTIYF. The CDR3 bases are TGTGCCAGCAGCCCCCAGGGGGTGGTCTCTGGAAACACCATATATTTT.